The 2 T cell receptor beta chains listed next were all sequenced from one sample in a study of CD8+CD57+ T cells in acquired aplastic anemia. TCR beta VDJ and CDR3 were profiled, and genomic DNA was the template. TCRdb re-derived calls from the reads in MiXCR, one entry per CDR3 protein. Of around 170,000 distinct CDR3 sequences listed, 48% are singletons. Patients picked for sequencing had shown CD8+CD57+ cell expansion detected by flow cytometry. Sequences were obtained from sorted CD4+, CD8+, or CD8+CD57+ T cells (not recorded which) from PBMCs. These receptors came from a human donor with aplastic anemia.

About this clonotype: An end of the junction does not agree with germline; a read error may underlie this. J is TRBJ2-3 and V is TRBV9, with D maybe TRBD2 (5 bases). Germline CDR1 and CDR2: SGDLS and YYNGEE. This CDR3 comprises 15 residues. In DNA form, the CDR3 reads TGTGCCAGTAGCGTGACGTCGCAGGACACAGATACGCAGTATTTT. It is translated as CASSVTSQDTDTQYF.

The chain recombines TRBV6-5 with TRBJ2-3; D gene unclear. The CDR3 has 11 residues. CDR1 and CDR2 from the germline V gene are MNHEY and SVGAGI. Trimming removed 6 bases at V and 5 bases at J, with 6 bases between. The CDR3 coding sequence is TGTGCCAGCAGCTACCGAGATACGCAGTATTTT. Translation gives CASSYRDTQYF.